This entry describes one TCR beta chain. This entry is derived from a study of blood T cell repertoires in COVID-19. In the study overall: Donors in the United States, Italy and Spain gave samples during acute or convalescent COVID-19.

The table came from immunoSEQ multiplex PCR; TCRdb's copy has only in-frame clones and leaves some out. The data show about 270,000 clones, 81% seen once. V lost 4 bases to trimming and J lost 0 bases; unmatched junction nucleotides: 4. Looked up from germline, CDR1 is SNHLY and CDR2 is FYNNEI. The CDR3 covers 16 residues. This chain uses TRBV2 with TRBJ2-2; 8 bases match TRBD1. The source of this sequence is a woman aged 60-75 years with active or convalescent COVID-19. Input material: peripheral blood. The CDR3, as DNA: TGTGCCAGCAGTGGGGGGACAGGATCGAACACCGGGGAGCTGTTTTTT. Protein product: CASSGGTGSNTGELFF.